This T cell receptor beta chain was found in a study of beta chain features in type 1 diabetes. Study-wide results and caveats: When cDNA is sequenced, cells with high TCR expression could be over-represented.

V was clipped by 5 bases and J by 3 bases; unmatched bases: 11. Germline V gene lookup returns CDR1 MDHEN and CDR2 SYDVKM. This CDR3 has 17 residues. This clone was seen once. Antigen: not known. The sequenced template was cDNA made from the entire isolated RNA. Clones were sequenced by immunoSEQ multiplex PCR, and TCRdb holds only the in-frame ones, with some missing. The sample records hundreds of thousands of clones, 15% to 20% being singletons. This receptor was taken from a woman aged 18-29 years in good health. The chain is built from TRBV28 and TRBJ2-7, with TRBD1 matching 12 bases. The sample comprised naive CD4+ T cells from blood. CDR3 region: CASSPRPGQGAHYEQYF. The CDR3 DNA sequence: TGTGCCAGCAGTCCCAGACCGGGACAGGGGGCTCACTACGAGCAGTACTTC.